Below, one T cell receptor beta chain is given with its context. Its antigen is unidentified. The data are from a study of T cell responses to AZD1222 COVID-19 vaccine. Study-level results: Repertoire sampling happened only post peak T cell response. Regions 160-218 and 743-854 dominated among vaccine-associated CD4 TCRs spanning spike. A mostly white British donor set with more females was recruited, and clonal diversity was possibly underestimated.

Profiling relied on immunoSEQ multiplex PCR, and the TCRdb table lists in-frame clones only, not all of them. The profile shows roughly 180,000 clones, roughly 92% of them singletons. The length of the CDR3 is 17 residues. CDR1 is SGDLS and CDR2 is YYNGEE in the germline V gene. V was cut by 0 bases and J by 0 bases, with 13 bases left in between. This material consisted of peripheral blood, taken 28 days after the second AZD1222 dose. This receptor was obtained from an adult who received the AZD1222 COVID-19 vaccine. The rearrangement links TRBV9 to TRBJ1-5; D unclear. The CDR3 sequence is CASSVESAEYSNQPQHF. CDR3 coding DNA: TGTGCCAGCAGCGTAGAGTCGGCGGAGTATAGCAATCAGCCCCAGCATTTT.